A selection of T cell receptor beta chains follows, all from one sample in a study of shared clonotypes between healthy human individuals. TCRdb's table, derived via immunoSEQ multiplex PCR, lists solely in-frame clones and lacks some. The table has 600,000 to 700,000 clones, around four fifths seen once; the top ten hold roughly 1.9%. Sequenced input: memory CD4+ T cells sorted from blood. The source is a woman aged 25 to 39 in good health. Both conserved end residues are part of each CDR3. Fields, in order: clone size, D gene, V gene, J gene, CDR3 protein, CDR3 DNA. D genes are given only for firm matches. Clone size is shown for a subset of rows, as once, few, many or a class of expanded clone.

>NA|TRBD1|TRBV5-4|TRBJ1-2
CASSKKGQGHGYTF
TGTGCCAGCAGCAAAAAAGGACAGGGCCATGGCTACACCTTC
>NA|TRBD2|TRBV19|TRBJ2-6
CASSTRGESLLSGANVLTF
TGTGCCAGTAGTACGCGGGGGGAGAGCCTTCTCTCTGGGGCCAACGTCCTGACTTTC
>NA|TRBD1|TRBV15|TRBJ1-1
CATSDRTGRSNTEAFF
TGTGCCACCAGCGATCGGACAGGGAGAAGTAACACTGAAGCTTTCTTT
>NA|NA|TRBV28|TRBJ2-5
CASFSSDRSQTQYF
TGTGCCAGCTTCTCTTCAGATAGAAGTCAAACCCAGTACTTC
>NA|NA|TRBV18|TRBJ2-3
CASSPRAEPDTQYF
TGTGCCAGCTCACCTCGTGCAGAACCAGATACGCAGTATTTT
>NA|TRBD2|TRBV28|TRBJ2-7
CASTGTSGIYEQYF
TGTGCCAGCACCGGGACTAGCGGGATCTACGAGCAGTACTTC
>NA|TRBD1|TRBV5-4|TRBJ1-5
CATNDRVNDQPQHF
TGTGCCACAAATGACAGGGTGAATGATCAGCCCCAGCATTTT
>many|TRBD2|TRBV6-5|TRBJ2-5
CASSPGTSGQETQYF
TGTGCCAGCAGTCCGGGGACTAGCGGACAAGAGACCCAGTACTTC
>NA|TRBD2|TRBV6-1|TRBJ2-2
CASSEAGSGSGRTGELFF
TGTGCCAGCAGTGAAGCGGGCAGCGGGAGCGGCCGCACCGGGGAGCTGTTTTTT
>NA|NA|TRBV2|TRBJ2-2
CASSESDRTEAGELFF
TGTGCCAGCAGTGAAAGTGACAGGACCGAGGCCGGGGAGCTGTTTTTT
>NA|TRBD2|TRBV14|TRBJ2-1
CASSQGPTSGRAVNAYNEQFF
TGTGCCAGCAGCCAAGGACCCACTAGCGGGAGGGCCGTTAACGCCTACAATGAGCAGTTCTTC
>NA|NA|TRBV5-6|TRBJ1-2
CASSLYMTEPNYGYTF
TGTGCCAGCAGCTTATATATGACAGAACCTAACTATGGCTACACCTTC
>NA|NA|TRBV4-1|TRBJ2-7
CASSQAQGPQGQYF
TGCGCCAGCAGCCAAGCCCAAGGCCCCCAGGGGCAGTACTTC
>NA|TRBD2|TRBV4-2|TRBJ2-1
CASSHPTGTSSSEQFF
TGTGCCAGCAGCCATCCTACCGGGACTAGCTCCAGCGAGCAGTTCTTC
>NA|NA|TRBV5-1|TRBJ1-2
CASSGSGTTYRGYTF
TGCGCCAGCAGCGGCTCCGGGACAACCTACCGCGGCTACACCTTC
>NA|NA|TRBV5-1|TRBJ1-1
CASSFWGSSNTEAFF
TGCGCCAGCAGCTTCTGGGGTTCTAGTAACACTGAAGCTTTCTTT
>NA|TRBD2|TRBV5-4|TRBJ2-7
CASSFLLAGVVVEQYF
TGTGCCAGCAGCTTCTTACTAGCGGGAGTGGTTGTAGAGCAGTACTTC
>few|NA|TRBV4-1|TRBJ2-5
CASSQGASPMETQYF
TGCGCCAGCAGCCAAGGGGCTAGCCCCATGGAGACCCAGTACTTC
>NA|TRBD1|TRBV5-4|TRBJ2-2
CASSSWAGQGGTGELFF
TGTGCCAGCAGCTCGTGGGCGGGACAGGGAGGCACCGGGGAGCTGTTTTTT
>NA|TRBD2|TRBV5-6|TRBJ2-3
CASSFGLGTDTQYF
TGTGCCAGCAGCTTCGGACTAGGAACAGATACGCAGTATTTT
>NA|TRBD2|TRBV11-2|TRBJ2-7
CASSTGLGLGEQYF
TGTGCCAGCAGCACAGGACTAGGCTTGGGCGAGCAGTACTTC
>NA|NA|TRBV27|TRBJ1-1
CASSSWRVGPEAFF
TGTGCCAGCAGTTCCTGGAGGGTCGGCCCTGAAGCTTTCTTT
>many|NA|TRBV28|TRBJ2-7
CASSLRERREQYF
TGTGCCAGCAGTTTAAGGGAAAGACGCGAGCAGTACTTC
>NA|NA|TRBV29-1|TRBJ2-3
CSVGTPRIDTQYF
TGCAGCGTTGGGACCCCCCGGATAGATACGCAGTATTTT
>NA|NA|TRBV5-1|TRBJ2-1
CASSLGLVNNEQFF
TGCGCCAGCAGCTTGGGCCTAGTCAACAATGAGCAGTTCTTC
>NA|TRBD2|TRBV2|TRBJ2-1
CASNPAGEREQFF
TGTGCCAGCAACCCAGCGGGAGAACGTGAGCAGTTCTTC
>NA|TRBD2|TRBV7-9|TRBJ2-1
CASSSSSGKQFF
TGTGCCAGCAGCTCGTCTAGCGGGAAGCAGTTCTTC
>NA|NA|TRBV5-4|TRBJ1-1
CASSFNGGAAGEAFF
TGTGCCAGCAGCTTCAATGGTGGCGCCGCGGGGGAAGCTTTCTTT
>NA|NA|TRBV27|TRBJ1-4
CASSLSGGPLLGEKLFF
TGTGCCAGCAGTTTATCGGGGGGACCCCTATTAGGCGAAAAACTGTTTTTT
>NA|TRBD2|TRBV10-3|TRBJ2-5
CAISPGLAGGPSGETQYF
TGTGCCATCAGTCCCGGACTAGCGGGAGGCCCATCGGGGGAGACCCAGTACTTC
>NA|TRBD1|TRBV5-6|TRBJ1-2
CASSPDGPGQGVNYGYTF
TGTGCCAGCAGCCCGGACGGCCCGGGACAGGGAGTAAACTATGGCTACACCTTC
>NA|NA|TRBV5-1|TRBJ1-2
CASSLESQLNYGYTF
TGCGCCAGCAGCTTGGAGTCACAGCTGAACTATGGCTACACCTTC
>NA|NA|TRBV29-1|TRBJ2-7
CSVGRSYEQYF
TGCAGCGTTGGGAGATCCTACGAGCAGTACTTC
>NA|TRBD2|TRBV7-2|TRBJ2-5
CASSRTSGHQETQYF
TGTGCCAGCAGCCGGACTAGCGGACACCAAGAGACCCAGTACTTC
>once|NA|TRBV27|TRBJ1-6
CASSPVRFFSLHF
TGTGCCAGCTCCCCAGTCAGATTCTTTTCCCTCCACTTT
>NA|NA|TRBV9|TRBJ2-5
CASSVGTESETQYF
TGTGCCAGCAGCGTAGGGACGGAGAGCGAGACCCAGTACTTC
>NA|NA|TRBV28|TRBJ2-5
CASSLSNYETQYF
TGTGCCAGCAGTTTATCCAACTATGAGACCCAGTACTTC
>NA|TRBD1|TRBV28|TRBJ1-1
CASKLAHRGTEAFF
TGTGCCAGCAAACTAGCCCACAGGGGGACTGAAGCTTTCTTT
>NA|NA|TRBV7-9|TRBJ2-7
CASSARQDSHEQYF
TGTGCCAGCAGCGCCCGCCAGGACTCCCACGAGCAGTACTTC
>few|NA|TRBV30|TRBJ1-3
CAWSVPGVNTIYF
TGTGCCTGGAGTGTTCCAGGGGTGAACACCATATATTTT
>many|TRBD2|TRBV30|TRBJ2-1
CAWRTGTNNEQFF
TGTGCCTGGAGAACCGGGACTAACAATGAGCAGTTCTTC
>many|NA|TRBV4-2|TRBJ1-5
CASSQEGGRGQPQHF
TGTGCCAGCAGCCAGGAGGGAGGGCGGGGACAGCCCCAGCATTTT
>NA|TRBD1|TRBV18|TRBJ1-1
CASSPPSVQGAFF
TGTGCCAGCTCACCACCGTCGGTACAGGGGGCTTTCTTT
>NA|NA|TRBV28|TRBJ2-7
CASRPPHFNEQYF
TGTGCCAGCAGACCGCCTCATTTTAACGAGCAGTACTTC
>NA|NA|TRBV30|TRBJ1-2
CAWSVGRTKNYGYTF
TGTGCCTGGAGTGTTGGGAGGACAAAGAACTATGGCTACACCTTC
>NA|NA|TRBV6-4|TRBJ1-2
CASSAILFQGGGYTF
TGTGCCAGCAGTGCAATACTATTCCAGGGAGGTGGCTACACCTTC
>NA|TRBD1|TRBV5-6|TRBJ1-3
CASTDGQGRGNTIYF
TGTGCCAGCACCGACGGACAGGGCAGAGGAAACACCATATATTTT
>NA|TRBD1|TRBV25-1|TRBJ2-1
CASNHRDRGRNEQFF
TGTGCCAGCAACCACCGGGACAGGGGTCGCAATGAGCAGTTCTTC
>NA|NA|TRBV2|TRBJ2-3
CASSEKGSDTQYF
TGTGCCAGCAGTGAAAAAGGGTCAGATACGCAGTATTTT
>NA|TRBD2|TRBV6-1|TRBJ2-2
CASSDSGLAPRSGELFF
TGTGCCAGCAGTGATTCGGGACTAGCGCCTAGGTCCGGGGAGCTGTTTTTT
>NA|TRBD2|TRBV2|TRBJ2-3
CASNWDYSTDTQYF
TGTGCCAGCAATTGGGACTACAGCACAGATACGCAGTATTTT
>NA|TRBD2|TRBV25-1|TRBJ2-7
CASKREGYEQYF
TGTGCCAGCAAGAGGGAGGGTTACGAGCAGTACTTC